Shown below are 7 T cell receptor beta chains from a single sample sequenced in a study of cytomegalovirus exposure and HLA in healthy donors. Both 60 Vbeta primers and 13 Jbeta primers went into the PCR. TCRdb's copy holds only in-frame clones and misses some; the assay was immunoSEQ multiplex PCR. The sample spans around 50,000 clones; the ten largest clones claim more than 5.5%. The material sequenced was PBMCs. These receptors came from a male donor in good health and CMV-seropositive.

This chain links TRBV6-5 with TRBJ2-5; 8 bases are a match to TRBD2. The DNA matches TRBJ2-7 better at its end, which makes the J call doubtful. This CDR3 has 13 amino acids. Germline CDR1 MNHEY, CDR2 SVGAGI. The CDR3 here is CASRAGGSYEQYF. Here the CDR3 DNA reads TGTGCCAGCAGGGCGGGGGGATCCTACGAGCAGTACTTC.

The chain has TRBV7-2 and TRBJ2-5, with a weak D call TRBD2 (5 bases). The germline V and J ends were trimmed by 7 bases and 5 bases, with 11 bases remaining between them. The CDR3 runs to 12 residues. Germline CDR1 SGHTA, CDR2 FQGNSA. The CDR3 DNA reads TGTGCCAGCAACGGGCCGGGGGAGACCCAGTACTTC. Its protein product is CASNGPGETQYF. Complete variable domain (other parts from reference TRBV7-2 and TRBJ2-5): GAGVSQSPSNKVTEKGKDVELRCDPISGHTALYWYRQSLGQGLEFLIYFQGNSAPDKSGLPSDRFSAERTGGSVSTLTIQRTQQEDSAVYLCASNGPGETQYFGPGTRLLVL.

The gene calls are TRBV4-1 and TRBJ2-5; D is unclear. CDR1 is MGHRA, CDR2 YSYEKL, per germline. This CDR3 spans 12 amino acids. Deletions cut 2 bases from V and 2 bases from J, with 3 bases between. CDR3 region: CASSQPQETQYF. CDR3 in DNA: TGCGCCAGCAGCCAACCTCAAGAGACCCAGTACTTC.

The V and J genes are TRBV19 and TRBJ2-1; no reliable D call. Germline V gives CDR1 LNHDA, CDR2 SQIVND (reference sequence). The CDR3 totals 15 residues. The ends were cut back, 0 bases at V and 7 bases at J, with 13 bases in the middle. DNA for the CDR3: TGTGCCAGTAGTATAGATCCCGTCCCTCGGAATGAGCAGTTCTTC. Translated: CASSIDPVPRNEQFF.

J is TRBJ1-1 and V is TRBV9, with unresolved D. The CDR3 is made up of 14 amino acids. The V gene lost 1 base and the J gene lost 7 bases, with 14 bases spanning the gap. Germline CDR1 and CDR2: SGDLS and YYNGEE. The CDR3 coding sequence is TGTGCCAGCAGCGTAAGGTCCCTAGATGTTGAAGCTTTCTTT. Protein: CASSVRSLDVEAFF.

J is TRBJ1-6 and V is TRBV4-2; no clear D. V lost 0 bases and J 13 bases, leaving 19 bases between the germline ends. Per the germline V gene, CDR1 is LGHNA and CDR2 is YNFKEQ. This CDR3 contains 16 residues. Written as DNA, the CDR3 is TGTGCCAGCAGCCAAGATATGGAGGGTCGGTCCGGGCCCCTCCACTTT. Translated, it gives CASSQDMEGRSGPLHF.

The chain couples TRBV27 to TRBJ2-7; TRBD1 agrees at 8 bases. V lost 6 bases, J lost 4 bases, and 5 bases stayed unmatched. The germline V gene encodes CDR1 MNHEY and CDR2 SMNVEV (reference sequence). This CDR3 has 13 amino acids. The CDR3 loop reads CASRGQGKYEQYF. For the CDR3, the DNA is TGTGCCAGCAGAGGACAGGGAAAATACGAGCAGTACTTC.